The 9 T cell receptor beta chains in this list originate from one sample, sequenced in a study of memory CD4+ T cells and cytomegalovirus serostatus. Single viable CD3+CD4+CD8-CD45RO+ cells were sorted as the memory CD4+ T cells. Produced via immunoSEQ multiplex PCR; TCRdb's table is partial and in-frame only. The sample has tens of thousands of clones; roughly 77% are singletons. Specimen: memory CD4+ T cells from blood. Source of these receptors: an adult in good health and CMV-seronegative.

This clone is termed medium-sized. The chain uses TRBV4-1 and TRBJ2-5; D may be TRBD1 or TRBD2 (5 bases each). There are 13 residues in the CDR3. Germline V gives CDR1 MGHRA, CDR2 YSYEKL. V was clipped by 8 bases and J by 5 bases, with 15 bases between them. Here the CDR3 reads CASSRGGVETQYF. The CDR3 DNA reads TGCGCCAGCTCCCGGGGCGGCGTGGAGACCCAGTACTTC.

The chain has TRBV19 and TRBJ2-5, with D possibly being TRBD1 (5 bases). Germline CDR1 reads LNHDA; CDR2 reads SQIVND (reference sequence). V was cut by 4 bases and J by 1 base, with 10 bases left in between. This CDR3 comprises 14 residues. For the CDR3, the DNA is TGTGCCAGTAGTAATCAGGGTCTCCAAGAGACCCAGTACTTC. As protein: CASSNQGLQETQYF.

J is TRBJ1-3 and V is TRBV6-5; D gene ambiguous. The germline V gene encodes CDR1 MNHEY and CDR2 SVGAGI. V lost 7 bases and J 2 bases, leaving 12 bases between the germline ends. The CDR3 contains 14 residues. In nucleotides, the CDR3 is TGTGCCAGCACAAGACGTATCCCTGGAAACACCATATATTTT. Translating it yields CASTRRIPGNTIYF.

The chain has TRBV6-1 and TRBJ2-7; the D gene is possibly TRBD1 (5 bases). This CDR3 has 14 residues. Germline CDR1 is MNHNS and CDR2 is SASEGT. Between the trimmed V and J ends, which lost 5 bases and 3 bases, there was a span of 14 bases. The DNA of the CDR3 is TGTGCCAGCAGTCCAACTACAGGATTCTACGAGCAGTACTTC. As protein: CASSPTTGFYEQYF.

The chain joins TRBV5-5 to TRBJ1-2; no reliable D call. V was pared by 0 bases and J by 6 bases, with 6 bases between. The CDR3 has 12 amino acids. Germline V lookup: CDR1 SGHKS, CDR2 YYEKEE (reference sequence). The CDR3 nucleotides read TGTGCCAGCAGCTTGGGAGGAAATGGCTACACCTTC. Translation gives CASSLGGNGYTF.

This clone has just a few counts. The chain couples TRBV6-1 to TRBJ1-5, with no clear D. CDR3 length: 14 residues. V was cut by 5 bases and J by 2 bases, with 10 bases left in between. Germline lookup yields CDR1 MNHNS and CDR2 SASEGT. CDR3 sequence (DNA): TGTGCCAGCAGTTTTAGAGCGGGCAATCAGCCCCAGCATTTT. Amino acids: CASSFRAGNQPQHF.

The rearrangement joins TRBV5-6 to TRBJ1-5, with TRBD1 as a possible D gene (5 bases). The germline V and J ends were trimmed by 4 bases and 4 bases, with 12 bases remaining between them. Looked up from germline, CDR1 is SGHDT and CDR2 is YYEEEE. CDR3 size: 14 residues. The CDR3 DNA follows: TGTGCCAGCAGCATTACAGGTTATAATCAGCCCCAGCATTTT. Protein product: CASSITGYNQPQHF. Supplemented by reference TRBV5-6 and TRBJ1-5, the full variable domain reads DAGVTQSPTHLIKTRGQQVTLRCSPKSGHDTVSWYQQALGQGPQFIFQYYEEEERQRGNFPDRFSGHQFPNYSSELNVNALLLGDSALYLCASSITGYNQPQHFGDGTRLSIL.

The gene calls are TRBV19 and TRBJ1-5; D might be TRBD1 (5 bases). Germline V gene data show CDR1 as LNHDA and CDR2 as SQIVND (reference sequence). This CDR3 spans 13 amino acids. V lost 7 bases, J lost 6 bases, and 13 bases lay in between. The DNA of the CDR3 is TGTGCCAGTACCCCTGGGGCAGGTCAGCCCCAGCATTTT. Translation: CASTPGAGQPQHF. The entire variable domain, with the rest obtained from reference TRBV19 and TRBJ1-5, is as follows: DGGITQSPKYLFRKEGQNVTLSCEQNLNHDAMYWYRQDPGQGLRLIYYSQIVNDFQKGDIAEGYSVSREKKESFPLTVTSAQKNPTAFYLCASTPGAGQPQHFGDGTRLSIL.

The chain links TRBV30 to TRBJ1-3; D possibly corresponds to TRBD1 (6 bases). The ends were cut back, 3 bases at V and 1 base at J, with 10 bases in the middle. CDR1 is GTSNPN, CDR2 SVGIG, per germline (reference sequence). There are 14 residues in the CDR3. CDR3 nucleotides: TGTGCCTGGAGCGACACAGGGTCTGGAAACACCATATATTTT. Protein sequence: CAWSDTGSGNTIYF.